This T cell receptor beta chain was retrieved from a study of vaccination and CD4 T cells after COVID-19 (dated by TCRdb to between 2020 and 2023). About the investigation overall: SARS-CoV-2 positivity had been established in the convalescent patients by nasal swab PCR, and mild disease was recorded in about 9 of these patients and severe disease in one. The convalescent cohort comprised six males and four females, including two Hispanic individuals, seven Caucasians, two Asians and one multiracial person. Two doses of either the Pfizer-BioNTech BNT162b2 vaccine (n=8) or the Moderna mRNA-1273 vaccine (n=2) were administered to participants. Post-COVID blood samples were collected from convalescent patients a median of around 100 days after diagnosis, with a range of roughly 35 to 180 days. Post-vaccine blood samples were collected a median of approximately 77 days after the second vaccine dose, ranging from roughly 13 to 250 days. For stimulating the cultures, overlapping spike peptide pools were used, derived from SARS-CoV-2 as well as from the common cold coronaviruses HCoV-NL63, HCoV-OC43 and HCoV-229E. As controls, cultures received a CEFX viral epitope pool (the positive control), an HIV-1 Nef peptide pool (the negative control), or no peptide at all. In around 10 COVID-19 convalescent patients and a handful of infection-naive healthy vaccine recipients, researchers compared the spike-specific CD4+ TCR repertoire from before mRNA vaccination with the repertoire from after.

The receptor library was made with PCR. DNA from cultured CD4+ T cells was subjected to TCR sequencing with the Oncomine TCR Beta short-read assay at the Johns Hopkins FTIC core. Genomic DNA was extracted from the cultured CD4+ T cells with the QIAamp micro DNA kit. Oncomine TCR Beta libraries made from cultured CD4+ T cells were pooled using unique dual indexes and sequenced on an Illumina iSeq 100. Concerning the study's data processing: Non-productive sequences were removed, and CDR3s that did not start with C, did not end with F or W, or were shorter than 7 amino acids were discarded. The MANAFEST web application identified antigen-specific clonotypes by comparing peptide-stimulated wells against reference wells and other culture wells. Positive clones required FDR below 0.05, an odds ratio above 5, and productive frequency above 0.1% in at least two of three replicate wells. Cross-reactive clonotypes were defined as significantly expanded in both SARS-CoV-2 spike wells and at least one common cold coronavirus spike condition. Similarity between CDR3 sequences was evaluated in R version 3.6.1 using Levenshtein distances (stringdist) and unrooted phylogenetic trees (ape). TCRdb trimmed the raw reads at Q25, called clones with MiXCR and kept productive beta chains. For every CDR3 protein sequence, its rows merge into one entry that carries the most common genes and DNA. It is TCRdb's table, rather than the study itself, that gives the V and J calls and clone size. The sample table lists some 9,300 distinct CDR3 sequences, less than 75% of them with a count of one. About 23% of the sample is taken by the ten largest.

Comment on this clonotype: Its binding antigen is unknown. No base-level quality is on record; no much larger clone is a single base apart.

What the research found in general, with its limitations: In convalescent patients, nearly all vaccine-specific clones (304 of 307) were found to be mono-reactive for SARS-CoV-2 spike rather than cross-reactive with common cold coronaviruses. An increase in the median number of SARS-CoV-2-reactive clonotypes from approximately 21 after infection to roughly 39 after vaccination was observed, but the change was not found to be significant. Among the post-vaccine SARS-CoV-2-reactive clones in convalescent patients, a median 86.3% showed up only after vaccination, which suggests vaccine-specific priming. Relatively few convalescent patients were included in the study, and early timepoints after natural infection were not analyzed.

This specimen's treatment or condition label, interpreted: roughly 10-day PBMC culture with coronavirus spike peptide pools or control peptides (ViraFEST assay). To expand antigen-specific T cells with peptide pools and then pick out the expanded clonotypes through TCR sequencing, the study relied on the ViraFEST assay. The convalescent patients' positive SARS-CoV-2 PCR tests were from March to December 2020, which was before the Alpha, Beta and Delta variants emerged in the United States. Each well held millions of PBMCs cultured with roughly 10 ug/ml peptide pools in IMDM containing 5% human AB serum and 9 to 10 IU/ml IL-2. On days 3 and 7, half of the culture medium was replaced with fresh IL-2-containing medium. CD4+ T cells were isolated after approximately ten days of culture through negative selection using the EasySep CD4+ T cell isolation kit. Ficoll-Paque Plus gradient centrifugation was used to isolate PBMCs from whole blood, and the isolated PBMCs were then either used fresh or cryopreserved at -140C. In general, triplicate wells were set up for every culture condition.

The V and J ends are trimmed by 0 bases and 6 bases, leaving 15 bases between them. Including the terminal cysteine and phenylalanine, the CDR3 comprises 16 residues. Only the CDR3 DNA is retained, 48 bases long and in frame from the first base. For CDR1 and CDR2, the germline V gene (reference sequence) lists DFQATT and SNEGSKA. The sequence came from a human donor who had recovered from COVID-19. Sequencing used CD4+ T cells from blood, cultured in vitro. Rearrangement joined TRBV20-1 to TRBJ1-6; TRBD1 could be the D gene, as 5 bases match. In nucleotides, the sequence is TGCAGTGCTAGAGATTGGAAAGGGGCGAGTAATTCACCCCTCCACTTT. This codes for CSARDWKGASNSPLHF.